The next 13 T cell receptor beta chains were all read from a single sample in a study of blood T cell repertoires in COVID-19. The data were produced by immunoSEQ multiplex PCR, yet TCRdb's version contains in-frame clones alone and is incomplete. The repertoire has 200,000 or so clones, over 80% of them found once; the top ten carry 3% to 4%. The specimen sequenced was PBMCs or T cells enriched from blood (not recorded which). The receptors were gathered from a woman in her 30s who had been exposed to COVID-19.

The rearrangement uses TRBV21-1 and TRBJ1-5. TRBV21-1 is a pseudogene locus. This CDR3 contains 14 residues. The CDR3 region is CASSRNGGGQPQHF. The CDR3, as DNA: TGTGCCAGCAGCAGGAACGGGGGTGGTCAGCCCCAGCATTTT.

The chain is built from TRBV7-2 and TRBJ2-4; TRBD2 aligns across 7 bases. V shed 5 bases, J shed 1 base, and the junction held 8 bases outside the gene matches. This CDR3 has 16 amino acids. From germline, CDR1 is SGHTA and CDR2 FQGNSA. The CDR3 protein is CASSPSTSTAKNIQYF. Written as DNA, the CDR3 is TGTGCCAGCAGCCCCTCGACTAGCACGGCCAAAAACATTCAGTACTTC.

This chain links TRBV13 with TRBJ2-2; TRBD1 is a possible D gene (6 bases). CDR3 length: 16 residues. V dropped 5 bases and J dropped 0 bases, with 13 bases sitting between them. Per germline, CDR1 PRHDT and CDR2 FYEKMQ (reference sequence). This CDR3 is CASSGGGLSNTGELFF. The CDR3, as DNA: TGTGCCAGCAGCGGGGGCGGCCTTTCGAACACCGGGGAGCTGTTTTTT.

CDR3 sequence: CASSADSSGNTIYF. CDR3 coding DNA: TGTGCCAGCAGCGCAGATTCCTCTGGAAACACCATATATTTT. The chain combines TRBV6-5 with TRBJ1-3, with D unresolved. The CDR3 runs 14 residues. Germline V gene data show CDR1 as MNHEY and CDR2 as SVGAGI. V lost 6 bases and J lost 0, with 9 bases in between.

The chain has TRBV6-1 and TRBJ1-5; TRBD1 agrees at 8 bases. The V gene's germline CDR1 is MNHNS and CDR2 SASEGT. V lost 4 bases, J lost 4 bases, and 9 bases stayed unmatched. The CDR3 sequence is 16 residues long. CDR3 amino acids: CASSVQGALSNQPQHF. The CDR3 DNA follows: TGTGCCAGCAGTGTTCAGGGGGCCTTAAGTAATCAGCCCCAGCATTTT.

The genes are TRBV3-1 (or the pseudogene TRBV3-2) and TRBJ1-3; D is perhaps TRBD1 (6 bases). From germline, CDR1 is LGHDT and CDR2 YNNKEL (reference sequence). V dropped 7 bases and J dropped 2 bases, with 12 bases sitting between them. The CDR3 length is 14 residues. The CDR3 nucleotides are TGTGCCAGCACCGAGGGGGTAACTGGAAACACCATATATTTT. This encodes CASTEGVTGNTIYF.

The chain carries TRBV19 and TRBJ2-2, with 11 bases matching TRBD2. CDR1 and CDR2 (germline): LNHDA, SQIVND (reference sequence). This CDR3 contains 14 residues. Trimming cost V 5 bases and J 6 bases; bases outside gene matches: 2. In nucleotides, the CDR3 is TGTGCCAGTAGTGGTAGCGGGAGGGCCGGGGAGCTGTTTTTT. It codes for CASSGSGRAGELFF.

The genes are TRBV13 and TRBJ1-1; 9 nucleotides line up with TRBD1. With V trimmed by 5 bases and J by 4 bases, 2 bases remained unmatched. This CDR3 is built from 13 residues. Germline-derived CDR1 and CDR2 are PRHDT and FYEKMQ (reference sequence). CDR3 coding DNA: TGTGCCAGCAGCAGACAGGGGGGCACTGAAGCTTTCTTT. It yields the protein CASSRQGGTEAFF. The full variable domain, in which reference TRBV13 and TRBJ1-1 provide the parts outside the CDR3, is AAGVIQSPRHLIKEKRETATLKCYPIPRHDTVYWYQQGPGQDPQFLISFYEKMQSDKGSIPDRFSAQQFSDYHSELNMSSLELGDSALYFCASSRQGGTEAFFGQGTRLTVV.

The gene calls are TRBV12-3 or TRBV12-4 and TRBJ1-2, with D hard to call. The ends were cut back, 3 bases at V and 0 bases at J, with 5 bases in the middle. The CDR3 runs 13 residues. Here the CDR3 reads CASSFGANYGYTF. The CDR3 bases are TGTGCCAGCAGTTTCGGAGCTAACTATGGCTACACCTTC.

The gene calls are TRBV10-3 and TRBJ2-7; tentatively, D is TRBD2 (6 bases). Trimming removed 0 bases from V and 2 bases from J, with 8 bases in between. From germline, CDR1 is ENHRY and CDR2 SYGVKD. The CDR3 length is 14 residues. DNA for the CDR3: TGTGCCATCAGTGAGTCGACTAGACCCTACGAGCAGTACTTC. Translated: CAISESTRPYEQYF.

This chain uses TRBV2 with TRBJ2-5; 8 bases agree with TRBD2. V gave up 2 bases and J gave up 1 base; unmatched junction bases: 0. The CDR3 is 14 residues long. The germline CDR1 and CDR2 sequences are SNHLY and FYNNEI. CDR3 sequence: CASSEREGQETQYF. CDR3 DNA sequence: TGTGCCAGCAGTGAACGGGAGGGCCAAGAGACCCAGTACTTC.

CDR3 residues: CASSETGVHYGYTF. CDR3 sequence (DNA): TGTGCCAGCAGCGAGACAGGGGTTCACTATGGCTACACCTTC. The V gene is TRBV5-6, the J gene TRBJ1-2; 8 bases agree with TRBD1. The V and J ends lost 4 bases and 3 bases, in that order; junction bases with no gene match: 5. Germline assignment: CDR1 SGHDT and CDR2 YYEEEE. The CDR3 has 14 residues. The full variable domain, with the rest looked up from reference TRBV5-6 and TRBJ1-2, is DAGVTQSPTHLIKTRGQQVTLRCSPKSGHDTVSWYQQALGQGPQFIFQYYEEEERQRGNFPDRFSGHQFPNYSSELNVNALLLGDSALYLCASSETGVHYGYTFGSGTRLTVV.

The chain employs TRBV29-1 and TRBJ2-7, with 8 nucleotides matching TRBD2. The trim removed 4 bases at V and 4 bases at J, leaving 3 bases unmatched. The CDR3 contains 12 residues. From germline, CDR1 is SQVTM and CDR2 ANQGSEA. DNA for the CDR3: TGCAGCGTTGTGGGCGGGAGGTACGAGCAGTACTTC. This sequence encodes CSVVGGRYEQYF.